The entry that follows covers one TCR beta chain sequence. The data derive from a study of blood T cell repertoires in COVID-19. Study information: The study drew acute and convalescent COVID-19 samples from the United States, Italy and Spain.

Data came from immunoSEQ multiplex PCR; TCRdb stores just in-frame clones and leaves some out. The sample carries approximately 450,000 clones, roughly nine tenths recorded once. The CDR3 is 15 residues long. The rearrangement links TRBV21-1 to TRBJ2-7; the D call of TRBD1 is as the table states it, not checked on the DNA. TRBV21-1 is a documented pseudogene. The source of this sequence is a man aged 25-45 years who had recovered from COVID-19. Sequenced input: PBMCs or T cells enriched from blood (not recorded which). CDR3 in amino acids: CASSKPGTGDYEQYF. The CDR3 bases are TGTGCCAGCAGCAAGCCTGGGACAGGGGACTACGAGCAGTACTTC.